The present T cell receptor (beta chain) was sequenced within a study of vaccination and CD4 T cells after COVID-19. Regarding this clonotype: The antigen remains unidentified.

Whole-study findings and limits: There was no significant change from approximately 21 to 38 median reactive clonotypes.

Specified time point: late sampling 161 to 241 days after vaccination in a few convalescent patients. Treatment noted: roughly 10-day PBMC culture with coronavirus spike peptide pools or control peptides (ViraFEST assay). First, ViraFEST expanded antigen-specific T cells with peptide pools, and next it sequenced the TCRs. With the Oncomine TCR Beta short-read assay, DNA from cultured CD4+ T cells was sequenced. Genomic DNA was isolated from cultured CD4+ T cells. Each CDR3 protein is one row after TCRdb ran MiXCR on the PCR reads. The sample lists 20,000 to 25,000 distinct CDR3 sequences, roughly 33% occurring once. Per germline, CDR1 MNHNS and CDR2 SASEGT. The V end lost 2 bases, the J end lost 7 bases, and 9 bases lay between the germline ends. The CDR3 consists of 14 residues.

Sample: CD4+ T cells from blood, cultured in vitro, taken about 7 months after SARS-CoV-2 vaccination. This rearrangement joins TRBV6-1 to TRBJ1-6, with unresolved D. This TCR was recovered from a human donor who had recovered from COVID-19. This chain's CDR3 is CASSELYRNSPLHF. The CDR3 DNA reads as TGTGCCAGCAGTGAACTTTATAGGAATTCACCCCTCCACTTT.